What follows describes a single T cell receptor (beta chain). The CDR3 consists of 15 residues. V was clipped by 0 bases and J by 0 bases, with 8 bases between them. Germline lookup yields CDR1 KGHDR and CDR2 SFDVKD. Measured with immunoSEQ multiplex PCR; TCRdb has only the in-frame clones, and not every one. The top ten hold approximately 45% of the sample, which has tens of thousands of clones, roughly 85% seen once. The source of the sample is a study of blood T cell repertoires in COVID-19. Looking at the study overall: PBMCs, B-cell-depleted T cells, or T cells provided the cDNA or gDNA that made up the material.

Enrolment of Seattle patients took place during active infection, and they were followed longitudinally. This chain connects TRBV24-1 to TRBJ2-7; D gene uncertain. The source of this sequence is a woman aged 55 to 70 with COVID-19, enrolled during active disease. The sample taken for sequencing was peripheral blood. The CDR3: CATSDLEGDSYEQYF. CDR3 DNA sequence: TGTGCCACCAGTGATTTGGAAGGAGACTCCTACGAGCAGTACTTC.